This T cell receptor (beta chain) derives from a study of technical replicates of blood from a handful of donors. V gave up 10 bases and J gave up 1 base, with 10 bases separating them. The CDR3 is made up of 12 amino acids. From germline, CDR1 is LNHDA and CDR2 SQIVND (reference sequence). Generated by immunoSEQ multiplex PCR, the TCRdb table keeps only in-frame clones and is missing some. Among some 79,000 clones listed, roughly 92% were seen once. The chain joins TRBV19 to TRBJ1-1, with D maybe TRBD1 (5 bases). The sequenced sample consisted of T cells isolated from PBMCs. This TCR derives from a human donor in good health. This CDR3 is CATQTGNTEAFF. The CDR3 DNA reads TGTGCCACCCAAACAGGGAACACTGAAGCTTTCTTT.